The T cell receptor (beta chain) described here comes from a study of a mutant IDH1 vaccine in newly diagnosed glioma. The sample's time point: week 35, safety follow-up. Each vaccine dose was 300 ug of mutant IDH1 20-mer peptide, with topical imiquimod. The donors' diagnosis was new WHO grade 3 or 4 astrocytoma that was IDH1-mutant and ATRX-lost. The protocol was immunoSEQ multiplex PCR, while the TCRdb copy is restricted to in-frame clones and leaves out a portion. The table lists some 46,000 clones, around 92% of them singletons. The CDR3 runs 16 residues. Between the trimmed V and J ends, which lost 5 bases and 0 bases, there was a span of 14 bases. CDR1 is SGHNT and CDR2 is YENEEA in the germline V gene. With respect to this clone: Its target is unknown.

Sequenced here: PBMCs, sampled from a glioma patient whose treatment included an IDH1 peptide vaccine. The chain carries TRBV11-3 and TRBJ2-1; possible D gene TRBD2, 6 bases. The receptor was isolated from a middle-aged man with glioma. Written as DNA, the CDR3 is TGTGCCAGCAGCCTAGGGACTTCGATCTCCTACAATGAGCAGTTCTTC. Translating it yields CASSLGTSISYNEQFF.